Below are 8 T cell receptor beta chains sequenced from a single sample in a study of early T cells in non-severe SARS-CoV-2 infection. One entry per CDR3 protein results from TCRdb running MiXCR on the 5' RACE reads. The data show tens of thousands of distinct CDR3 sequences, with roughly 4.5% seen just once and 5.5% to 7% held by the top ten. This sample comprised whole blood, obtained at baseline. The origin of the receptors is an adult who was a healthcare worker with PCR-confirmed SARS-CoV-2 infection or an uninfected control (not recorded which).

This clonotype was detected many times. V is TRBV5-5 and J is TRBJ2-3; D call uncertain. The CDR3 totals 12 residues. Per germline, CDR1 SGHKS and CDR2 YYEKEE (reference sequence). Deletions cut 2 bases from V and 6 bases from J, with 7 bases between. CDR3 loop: CASSFPADTQYF. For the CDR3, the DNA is TGTGCCAGCAGCTTTCCTGCCGATACGCAGTATTTT.

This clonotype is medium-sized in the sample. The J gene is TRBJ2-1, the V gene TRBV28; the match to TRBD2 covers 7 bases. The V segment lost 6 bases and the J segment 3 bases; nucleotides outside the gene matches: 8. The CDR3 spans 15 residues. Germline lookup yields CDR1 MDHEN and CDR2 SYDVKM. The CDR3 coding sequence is TGTGCCAGCAGAATCGGGGGGACCTTCTACAATGAGCAGTTCTTC. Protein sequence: CASRIGGTFYNEQFF.

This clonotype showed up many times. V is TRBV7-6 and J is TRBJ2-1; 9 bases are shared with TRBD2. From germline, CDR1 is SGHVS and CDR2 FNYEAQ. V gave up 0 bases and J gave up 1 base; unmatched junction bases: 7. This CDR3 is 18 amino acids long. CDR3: CASSLAGASGMSYNEQFF. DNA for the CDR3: TGTGCCAGCAGCTTAGCGGGGGCTAGCGGGATGTCCTACAATGAGCAGTTCTTC.

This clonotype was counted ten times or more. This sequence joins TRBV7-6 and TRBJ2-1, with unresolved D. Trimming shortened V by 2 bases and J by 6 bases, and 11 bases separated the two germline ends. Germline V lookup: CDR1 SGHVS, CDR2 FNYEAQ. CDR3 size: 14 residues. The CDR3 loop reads CASSLSPSSNEQFF. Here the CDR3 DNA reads TGTGCCAGCAGCTTATCCCCGAGTTCCAATGAGCAGTTCTTC.

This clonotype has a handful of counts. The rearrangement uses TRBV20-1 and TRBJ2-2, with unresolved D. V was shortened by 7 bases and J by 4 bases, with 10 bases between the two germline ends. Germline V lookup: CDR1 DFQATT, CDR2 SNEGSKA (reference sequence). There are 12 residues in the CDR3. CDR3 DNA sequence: TGCAGTGGAATATTGGGCACCGGGGAGCTGTTTTTT. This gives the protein CSGILGTGELFF.

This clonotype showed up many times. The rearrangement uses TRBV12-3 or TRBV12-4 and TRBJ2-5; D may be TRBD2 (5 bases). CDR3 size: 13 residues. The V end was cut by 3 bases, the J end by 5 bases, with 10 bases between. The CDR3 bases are TGTGCCAGCAGTTTGTCGGGGATGGAGACCCAGTACTTC. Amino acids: CASSLSGMETQYF.

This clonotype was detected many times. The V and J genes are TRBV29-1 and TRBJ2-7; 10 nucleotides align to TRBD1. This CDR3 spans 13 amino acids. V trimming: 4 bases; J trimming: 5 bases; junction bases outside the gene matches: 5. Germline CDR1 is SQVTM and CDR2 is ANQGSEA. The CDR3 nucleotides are TGCAGCGTTGTCAGGACAGGGGGACACGAGCAGTACTTC. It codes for CSVVRTGGHEQYF.

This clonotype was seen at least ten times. The CDR3 coding sequence is TGTGCCAGCTCACCAGGGACAGGCTCTGAAAAACTGTTTTTT. Translation gives CASSPGTGSEKLFF. The chain employs TRBV18 and TRBJ1-4, with 8 bases identical to TRBD1. V was clipped by 2 bases and J by 7 bases; unmatched bases: 3. The CDR3 totals 14 residues. CDR1 and CDR2 (germline): KGHSH, LQKENI.